Listed below are T cell receptor beta chains from one sample, sequenced in a study of T-cell memory formation after mild COVID-19. TCRdb called the 5' RACE reads again in MiXCR, with one record for every CDR3 protein. This table holds a few hundred thousand distinct CDR3 sequences, roughly 23% found once. The material sequenced was PBMCs or a T cell subset sorted from them (not recorded which). The receptor source for this set is an adult woman who had mild COVID-19 (a few samples of this study predate the infection). Cell type and time point are not known. The CDR3 runs from the conserved cysteine through the conserved F or W. The D gene is left open where the match is weak. Size tells how often a clone was seen (once, few, many) or the class of an expanded clone, and some rows leave it out.

v_gene: TRBV20-1
j_gene: TRBJ1-6
d_gene: .
abundance: few
CDR3aa: CSARDHTGKDNSPLHF
CDR3nt: TGCAGTGCTAGAGATCATACAGGGAAGGATAATTCACCCCTCCACTTT

v_gene: TRBV5-1
j_gene: TRBJ2-3
d_gene: .
abundance: few
CDR3aa: CASNPGRPGDTQYF
CDR3nt: TGCGCCAGCAACCCGGGGCGGCCCGGAGATACGCAGTATTTT

v_gene: TRBV20-1
j_gene: TRBJ2-7
d_gene: .
abundance: few
CDR3aa: CSAPVEALPSYEQYF
CDR3nt: TGCAGTGCTCCCGTGGAAGCCCTACCCTCCTACGAGCAGTACTTC

v_gene: TRBV9
j_gene: TRBJ2-7
d_gene: .
abundance: few
CDR3aa: CASSVVDSEQYF
CDR3nt: TGTGCCAGCAGCGTGGTGGACAGCGAGCAGTACTTC

v_gene: TRBV12-3/TRBV12-4
j_gene: TRBJ1-2
d_gene: TRBD1
abundance: few
CDR3aa: CASSPYDRGRWNGYYGYTF
CDR3nt: TGTGCCAGCAGCCCCTACGACAGGGGGCGATGGAACGGCTACTATGGCTACACCTTC

v_gene: TRBV2
j_gene: TRBJ1-2
d_gene: .
abundance: .
CDR3aa: CASSTQFGYTF
CDR3nt: TGTGCCAGCAGTACTCAATTTGGCTACACCTTC

v_gene: TRBV6-5
j_gene: TRBJ1-5
d_gene: TRBD1
abundance: .
CDR3aa: CASSGTGYEPQHF
CDR3nt: TGTGCCAGCAGTGGGACAGGGTACGAGCCCCAGCATTTT

v_gene: TRBV6-2/TRBV6-3
j_gene: TRBJ1-1
d_gene: TRBD1
abundance: .
CDR3aa: CASRHYEGGASTEAFF
CDR3nt: TGTGCCAGCAGACATTATGAAGGGGGCGCCTCCACTGAAGCTTTCTTT

v_gene: TRBV7-8
j_gene: TRBJ2-6
d_gene: .
abundance: few
CDR3aa: CASSLVGANVLTF
CDR3nt: TGTGCCAGCAGCTTAGTTGGGGCCAACGTCCTGACTTTC

v_gene: TRBV30
j_gene: TRBJ1-5
d_gene: .
abundance: .
CDR3aa: CAWSDDMQPQHF
CDR3nt: TGTGCCTGGAGTGACGACATGCAGCCCCAGCATTTT

v_gene: TRBV20-1
j_gene: TRBJ2-1
d_gene: .
abundance: few
CDR3aa: CSARGPSGEQFF
CDR3nt: TGCAGTGCTAGAGGGCCCTCGGGCGAGCAGTTCTTC

v_gene: TRBV30
j_gene: TRBJ2-5
d_gene: TRBD2
abundance: .
CDR3aa: CAWSVRRLAGARETQYF
CDR3nt: TGTGCCTGGAGTGTACGGCGGCTAGCGGGGGCCAGGGAGACCCAGTACTTC

v_gene: TRBV19
j_gene: TRBJ2-1
d_gene: .
abundance: .
CDR3aa: CATGGRGNYNEQFF
CDR3nt: TGTGCGACGGGGGGCAGGGGCAACTACAATGAGCAGTTCTTC

v_gene: TRBV7-2
j_gene: TRBJ1-2
d_gene: TRBD1
abundance: .
CDR3aa: CASSPGQGRGYTF
CDR3nt: TGTGCCAGCAGCCCCGGACAGGGCAGGGGCTACACCTTC

v_gene: TRBV29-1
j_gene: TRBJ2-1
d_gene: TRBD2
abundance: .
CDR3aa: CSVEEEAGGRGEQFF
CDR3nt: TGCAGCGTTGAAGAGGAGGCGGGGGGCCGAGGAGAGCAGTTCTTC

v_gene: TRBV6-1
j_gene: TRBJ2-3
d_gene: .
abundance: .
CDR3aa: CASSARGAGRVDTQYF
CDR3nt: TGTGCCAGCAGTGCGAGGGGGGCAGGGAGGGTTGATACGCAGTATTTT

v_gene: TRBV4-2
j_gene: TRBJ2-7
d_gene: .
abundance: few
CDR3aa: CASSHHGGQAYEQYF
CDR3nt: TGTGCCAGCAGCCACCACGGCGGGCAGGCCTACGAGCAGTACTTC

v_gene: TRBV7-8
j_gene: TRBJ2-7
d_gene: .
abundance: .
CDR3aa: CASSPTRVEEQYF
CDR3nt: TGTGCCAGCAGCCCGACGAGGGTGGAAGAGCAGTACTTC

v_gene: TRBV3-1
j_gene: TRBJ1-2
d_gene: TRBD1
abundance: .
CDR3aa: CASSQDLYGTANYGYTF
CDR3nt: TGTGCCAGCAGCCAAGATCTTTACGGGACAGCTAACTATGGCTACACCTTC

v_gene: TRBV5-1
j_gene: TRBJ2-3
d_gene: .
abundance: few
CDR3aa: CASSLSGVTDTQYF
CDR3nt: TGCGCCAGCAGCCTGAGCGGAGTCACAGATACGCAGTATTTT

v_gene: TRBV4-2
j_gene: TRBJ2-2
d_gene: TRBD2
abundance: .
CDR3aa: CASGLAVNTGELFF
CDR3nt: TGTGCCAGTGGACTAGCGGTTAACACCGGGGAGCTGTTTTTT

v_gene: TRBV5-5
j_gene: TRBJ1-3
d_gene: .
abundance: .
CDR3aa: CASSLTTGTAGNTIYF
CDR3nt: TGTGCCAGCAGCTTGACAACAGGGACCGCTGGAAACACCATATATTTT

v_gene: TRBV12-3/TRBV12-4
j_gene: TRBJ2-5
d_gene: TRBD2
abundance: .
CDR3aa: CASSPRGVAGEETQYF
CDR3nt: TGTGCCAGCAGCCCACGAGGAGTAGCGGGAGAAGAGACCCAGTACTTC

v_gene: TRBV4-1
j_gene: TRBJ2-3
d_gene: TRBD2
abundance: .
CDR3aa: CASSQDISGRGTDTQYF
CDR3nt: TGCGCCAGCAGCCAGGACATTAGCGGGCGAGGCACAGATACGCAGTATTTT

v_gene: TRBV6-5
j_gene: TRBJ2-7
d_gene: .
abundance: .
CDR3aa: CASSYSGGGAWEQYF
CDR3nt: TGTGCCAGCAGTTACTCGGGGGGAGGAGCGTGGGAGCAGTACTTC

v_gene: TRBV5-1
j_gene: TRBJ2-7
d_gene: TRBD1
abundance: few
CDR3aa: CASSYGTGYYEQYF
CDR3nt: TGCGCCAGCAGTTATGGGACAGGCTACTACGAGCAGTACTTC

v_gene: TRBV9
j_gene: TRBJ1-3
d_gene: .
abundance: .
CDR3aa: CASSPTGNLGNTIYF
CDR3nt: TGTGCCAGCAGCCCGACAGGCAATCTTGGAAACACCATATATTTT

v_gene: TRBV5-5
j_gene: TRBJ2-4
d_gene: .
abundance: many
CDR3aa: CASSFQGGVTKNIQYF
CDR3nt: TGTGCCAGCAGCTTTCAGGGGGGAGTGACCAAAAACATTCAGTACTTC

v_gene: TRBV12-3/TRBV12-4
j_gene: TRBJ2-3
d_gene: TRBD2
abundance: .
CDR3aa: CASSNSGNPDTQYF
CDR3nt: TGTGCCAGCAGCAATAGCGGGAATCCAGATACGCAGTATTTT

v_gene: TRBV12-3/TRBV12-4
j_gene: TRBJ2-1
d_gene: TRBD2
abundance: .
CDR3aa: CASSLWGPQGLAGGHLTYTNEQFF
CDR3nt: TGTGCCAGCAGTTTATGGGGACCTCAGGGACTAGCGGGAGGTCATTTGACCTATACCAATGAGCAGTTCTTC

v_gene: TRBV20-1
j_gene: TRBJ1-2
d_gene: TRBD1
abundance: .
CDR3aa: CSAREWQGVANYGYTF
CDR3nt: TGCAGTGCTAGAGAGTGGCAGGGGGTGGCTAACTATGGCTACACCTTC

v_gene: TRBV6-5
j_gene: TRBJ2-6
d_gene: TRBD1
abundance: few
CDR3aa: CASSRTGTGANVLTF
CDR3nt: TGTGCCAGCAGTCGGACAGGGACTGGGGCCAACGTCCTGACTTTC

v_gene: TRBV24-1
j_gene: TRBJ1-5
d_gene: .
abundance: .
CDR3aa: CATSDFGPNQPQHF
CDR3nt: TGTGCCACCAGTGATTTTGGGCCAAATCAGCCCCAGCATTTT

v_gene: TRBV30
j_gene: TRBJ2-1
d_gene: .
abundance: many
CDR3aa: CAWTPSASGEQFF
CDR3nt: TGTGCCTGGACCCCCAGCGCCAGTGGTGAGCAGTTCTTC

v_gene: TRBV7-3
j_gene: TRBJ2-5
d_gene: .
abundance: few
CDR3aa: CASSRRGGRQETQYF
CDR3nt: TGTGCCAGCAGTCGCAGGGGAGGCCGACAAGAGACCCAGTACTTC

v_gene: TRBV5-1
j_gene: TRBJ1-1
d_gene: .
abundance: .
CDR3aa: CASSPSEGRQTEAFF
CDR3nt: TGCGCCAGCAGCCCCTCAGAGGGGAGGCAGACTGAAGCTTTCTTT

v_gene: TRBV11-2
j_gene: TRBJ2-7
d_gene: .
abundance: few
CDR3aa: CASSATQGGIGGEQYF
CDR3nt: TGTGCCAGCAGCGCTACCCAGGGAGGCATCGGTGGCGAGCAGTACTTC

v_gene: TRBV6-5
j_gene: TRBJ1-3
d_gene: .
abundance: few
CDR3aa: CASRVSGTPSGNTIYF
CDR3nt: TGTGCCAGCAGGGTTTCCGGGACTCCTTCTGGAAACACCATATATTTT

v_gene: TRBV20-1
j_gene: TRBJ2-3
d_gene: TRBD2
abundance: few
CDR3aa: CSAKGLAGSGDTQYF
CDR3nt: TGCAGTGCTAAGGGACTAGCGGGGAGCGGAGATACGCAGTATTTT

v_gene: TRBV6-4
j_gene: TRBJ1-2
d_gene: .
abundance: .
CDR3aa: CASPGVADTF
CDR3nt: TGTGCCAGCCCCGGGGTGGCTGACACCTTC

v_gene: TRBV15
j_gene: TRBJ2-1
d_gene: TRBD2
abundance: .
CDR3aa: CAIRLAGGREQFF
CDR3nt: TGTGCCATCCGACTAGCGGGGGGGCGTGAGCAGTTCTTC

v_gene: TRBV6-2/TRBV6-3
j_gene: TRBJ2-2
d_gene: .
abundance: few
CDR3aa: CASQTDTTGELFF
CDR3nt: TGTGCCAGCCAGACAGACACCACCGGGGAGCTGTTTTTT

v_gene: TRBV6-4
j_gene: TRBJ2-3
d_gene: .
abundance: .
CDR3aa: CAKPGGASTDTQYF
CDR3nt: TGTGCCAAGCCTGGGGGTGCTAGCACAGATACGCAGTATTTT